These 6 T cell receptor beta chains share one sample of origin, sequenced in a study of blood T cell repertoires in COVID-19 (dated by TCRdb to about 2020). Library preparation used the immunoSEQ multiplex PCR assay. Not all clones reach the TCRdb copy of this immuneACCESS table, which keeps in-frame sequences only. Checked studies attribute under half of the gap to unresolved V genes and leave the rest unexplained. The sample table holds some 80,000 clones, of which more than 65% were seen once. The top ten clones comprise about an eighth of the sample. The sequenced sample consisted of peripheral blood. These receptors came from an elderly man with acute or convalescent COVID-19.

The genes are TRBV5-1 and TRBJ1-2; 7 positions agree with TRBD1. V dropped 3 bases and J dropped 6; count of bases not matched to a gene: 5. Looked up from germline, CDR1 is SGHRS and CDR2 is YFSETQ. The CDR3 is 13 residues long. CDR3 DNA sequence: TGCGCCAGCAGCTCGCAGGGGGACAATGGCTACACCTTC. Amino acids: CASSSQGDNGYTF.

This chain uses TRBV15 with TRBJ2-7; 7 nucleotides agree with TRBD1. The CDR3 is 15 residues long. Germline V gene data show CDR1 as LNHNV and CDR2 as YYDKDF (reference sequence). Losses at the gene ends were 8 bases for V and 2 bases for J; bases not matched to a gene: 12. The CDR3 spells CATSGQGQFTYEQYF. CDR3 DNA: TGTGCCACCTCCGGTCAGGGACAGTTCACCTACGAGCAGTACTTC. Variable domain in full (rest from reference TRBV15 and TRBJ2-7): DAMVIQNPRYQVTQFGKPVTLSCSQTLNHNVMYWYQQKSSQAPKLLFHYYDKDFNNEADTPDNFQSRRPNTSFCFLDIRSPGLGDTAMYLCATSGQGQFTYEQYFGPGTRLTVT.

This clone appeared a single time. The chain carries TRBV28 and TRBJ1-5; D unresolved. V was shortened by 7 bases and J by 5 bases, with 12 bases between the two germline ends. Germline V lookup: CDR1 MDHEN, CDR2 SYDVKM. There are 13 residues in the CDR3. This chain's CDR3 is CASTTREDQPQHF. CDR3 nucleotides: TGTGCCAGCACCACGAGGGAGGATCAGCCCCAGCATTTT.

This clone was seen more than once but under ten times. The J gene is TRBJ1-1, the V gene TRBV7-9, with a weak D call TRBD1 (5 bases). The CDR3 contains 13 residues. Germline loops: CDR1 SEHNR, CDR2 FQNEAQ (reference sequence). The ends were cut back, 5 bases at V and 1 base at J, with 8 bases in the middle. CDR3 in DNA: TGTGCCAGCAGCGAAACAGGGAACACTGAAGCTTTCTTT. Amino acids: CASSETGNTEAFF.

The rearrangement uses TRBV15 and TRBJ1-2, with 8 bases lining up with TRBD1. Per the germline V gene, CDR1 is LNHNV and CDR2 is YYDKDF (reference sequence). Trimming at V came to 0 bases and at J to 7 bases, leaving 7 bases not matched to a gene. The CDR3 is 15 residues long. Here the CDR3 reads CATSRDHAGGLGYTF. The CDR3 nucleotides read TGTGCCACCAGCAGAGATCACGCAGGGGGCCTTGGCTACACCTTC.

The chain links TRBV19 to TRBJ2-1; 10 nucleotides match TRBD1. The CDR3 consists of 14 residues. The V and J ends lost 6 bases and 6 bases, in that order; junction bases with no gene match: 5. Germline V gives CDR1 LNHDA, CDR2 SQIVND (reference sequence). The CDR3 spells CASRGDRGFNEQFF. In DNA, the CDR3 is TGTGCCAGTAGGGGGGACAGGGGCTTCAATGAGCAGTTCTTC.